One and the same sample provided the 18 T cell receptor beta chains below, sequenced in a study of cytomegalovirus exposure and HLA in healthy donors. The PCR had 60 Vbeta and 13 Jbeta primers. Clones were read by immunoSEQ multiplex PCR, and TCRdb kept only the in-frame ones, dropping some. The sample has roughly 150,000 clones, about 75% seen once. Source material: PBMCs. The source of these receptors is a woman aged 25 to 39 in good health and CMV-seronegative.

V is TRBV7-6 and J is TRBJ2-7; the D is unclear. The V and J ends lost 2 bases and 7 bases respectively, with 9 bases between them. The CDR3 has 12 amino acids. The germline V gene has CDR1 SGHVS and CDR2 FNYEAQ. The CDR3 DNA reads as TGTGCCAGCAGCTTACTTTCGCGAGAGCAGTACTTC. It specifies CASSLLSREQYF.

The rearrangement uses TRBV6-5 and TRBJ2-6; D is unresolved. V dropped 6 bases and J dropped 4 bases, with 7 bases sitting between them. The length of the CDR3 is 13 residues. The germline gives CDR1 MNHEY, CDR2 SVGAGI. For the CDR3, the DNA is TGTGCCAGCAGCTCGCGCGGGGCCAACGTCCTGACTTTC. This encodes CASSSRGANVLTF.

The chain joins TRBV6-5 to TRBJ2-4; 7 bases map to TRBD2. The CDR3 contains 15 residues. V lost 4 bases, J lost 4 bases, and 7 bases stayed unmatched. CDR1 and CDR2 from the germline V gene are MNHEY and SVGAGI. CDR3 DNA sequence: TGTGCCAGCAGTTTACTTGGGGGGGGGAAAAACATTCAGTACTTC. It codes for CASSLLGGGKNIQYF.

The genes are TRBV6-6 and TRBJ1-5; D unresolved. Trimming took 0 bases from V and 7 from J, leaving 16 bases between them. Germline assignment: CDR1 MNHNY and CDR2 SVGAGI (reference sequence). The CDR3 runs 16 residues. CDR3 sequence (DNA): TGTGCCAGCAGTTACTCGAGACGGGAAAGAGGCCAGCCCCAGCATTTT. Amino acid sequence: CASSYSRRERGQPQHF.

This chain links TRBV6-5 with TRBJ1-1, with 8 bases matching TRBD1. V lost 2 bases, J lost 5 bases, and 10 bases stayed unmatched. This CDR3 is built from 16 residues. CDR1 is MNHEY and CDR2 is SVGAGI in the germline V gene. The CDR3 sequence is CASSYGQGRRTTEAFF. The CDR3 DNA follows: TGTGCCAGCAGTTACGGACAGGGAAGGCGGACGACTGAAGCTTTCTTT.

CDR3 DNA sequence: TGTGCCAGCAGCTTTGGTACAGGGGAACCTGAAGCTTTCTTT. Its protein product is CASSFGTGEPEAFF. V usage is TRBV5-5 and J usage is TRBJ1-1; 7 bases fit TRBD1. Germline CDR1 SGHKS, CDR2 YYEKEE (reference sequence). The CDR3 has 14 amino acids. With V trimmed by 2 bases and J by 6 bases, 7 bases remained unmatched.

The chain employs TRBV6-1 and TRBJ1-6; possible D gene TRBD1, 5 bases. Germline CDR1 reads MNHNS; CDR2 reads SASEGT. The CDR3 consists of 16 residues. The germline V and J ends were trimmed by 2 bases and 4 bases, with 12 bases remaining between them. The CDR3 bases are TGTGCCAGCAGTGAAAGAAGGGGCGTATATAATTCACCCCTCCACTTT. Translation gives CASSERRGVYNSPLHF.

The chain is built from TRBV4-1 and TRBJ2-5; 9 bases agree with TRBD1. Germline CDR1 MGHRA, CDR2 YSYEKL. V was pared by 0 bases and J by 5 bases, with 16 bases of the junction left unmatched. CDR3 size: 19 residues. This CDR3 reads CASSQEGYRGRISVETQYF. CDR3 coding DNA: TGCGCCAGCAGCCAAGAAGGGTACAGGGGGCGCATCTCCGTGGAGACCCAGTACTTC.

The V gene is TRBV15, the J gene TRBJ2-7; a weak D match, TRBD2 (6 bases). The CDR3 contains 13 residues. Germline CDR1 and CDR2: LNHNV and YYDKDF (reference sequence). The V gene lost 0 bases and the J gene lost 6 bases, with 9 bases spanning the gap. CDR3 residues: CATSRDIGGEQYF. The CDR3 DNA reads TGTGCCACCAGCAGAGATATCGGGGGCGAGCAGTACTTC.

V is TRBV5-1 and J is TRBJ1-1; 8 nucleotides align to TRBD1. Germline V gives CDR1 SGHRS, CDR2 YFSETQ. V gave up 4 bases and J gave up 4 bases; unmatched junction bases: 9. The CDR3 length is 15 residues. In DNA form, the CDR3 reads TGCGCCAGCAGCCCCGACAGGGGCGGGGGCACTGAAGCTTTCTTT. Encoded protein: CASSPDRGGGTEAFF.

About this clone: The sample carries other DNA sequences with the same CDR3. The V call is TRBV7-9, the J call TRBJ2-3; D remains unclear. The length of the CDR3 is 14 residues. The germline V gene encodes CDR1 SEHNR and CDR2 FQNEAQ (reference sequence). Between the trimmed V and J ends, which lost 1 base and 2 bases, there was a span of 7 bases. The CDR3 sequence is CASSLGGITDTQYF. The CDR3 DNA is TGTGCCAGCAGCTTAGGAGGAATCACAGATACGCAGTATTTT.

This clone has just one count. V and J are TRBV18 and TRBJ2-7, with D maybe TRBD1 (5 bases). CDR3 length: 13 residues. The germline V and J ends were trimmed by 6 bases and 3 bases, with 12 bases remaining between them. Germline V gene sequence: CDR1 KGHSH, CDR2 LQKENI. This CDR3 reads CASSKTDLYEQYF. CDR3 DNA: TGTGCCAGCTCCAAGACAGACCTCTACGAGCAGTACTTC.

The V call is TRBV27, the J call TRBJ1-6; no clear D. The CDR3 length is 12 residues. The germline V gene has CDR1 MNHEY and CDR2 SMNVEV (reference sequence). Deletions cut 5 bases from V and 10 bases from J, with 9 bases between. The CDR3 spells CASSPLRSPLHF. The CDR3 DNA sequence: TGTGCCAGCAGTCCACTACGGTCACCCCTCCACTTT.

This clone was detected a few times. The J gene is TRBJ1-1, the V gene TRBV6-5; the match to TRBD1 covers 7 bases. Trimming cost V 4 bases and J 3 bases; bases outside gene matches: 5. CDR3 length: 14 residues. From germline, CDR1 is MNHEY and CDR2 SVGAGI. CDR3 coding DNA: TGTGCCAGCAGTTCCACAGGGGTGGACACTGAAGCTTTCTTT. Its protein is CASSSTGVDTEAFF.

This rearrangement joins TRBV19 to TRBJ1-1, with 7 bases that match TRBD1. CDR3 length equals 18 residues. Per the germline V gene, CDR1 is LNHDA and CDR2 is SQIVND (reference sequence). J was trimmed by 2 bases and V by 4 bases; bases with no gene match: 16. Here the CDR3 DNA reads TGTGCCAGTAGTACTATTAGCTTTCAGGGGGGATTCAACACTGAAGCTTTCTTT. This gives the protein CASSTISFQGGFNTEAFF.

The V gene is TRBV27, the J gene TRBJ1-1, with 8 bases matching TRBD1. The germline CDR1 and CDR2 sequences are MNHEY and SMNVEV (reference sequence). V shed 6 bases, J shed 3 bases, and the junction held 6 bases outside the gene matches. The CDR3 consists of 14 residues. CDR3 coding DNA: TGTGCCAGCAGAGATCAGGGGGCGCACACTGAAGCTTTCTTT. This codes for CASRDQGAHTEAFF.

This clone was detected once. The J gene is TRBJ1-2, the V gene TRBV7-8, with D perhaps TRBD1 (5 bases). The germline V and J ends were trimmed by 5 bases and 2 bases, with 12 bases remaining between them. CDR3 length: 14 residues. The germline V gene encodes CDR1 SGHVS and CDR2 FQNEAQ. The CDR3 loop reads CASSPQTENYGYTF. In DNA form, the CDR3 reads TGTGCCAGCAGCCCCCAGACAGAGAACTATGGCTACACCTTC. The full variable domain, with the rest looked up from reference TRBV7-8 and TRBJ1-2, is GAGVSQSPRYKVAKRGQDVALRCDPISGHVSLFWYQQALGQGPEFLTYFQNEAQLDKSGLPSDRFFAERPEGSVSTLKIQRTQQEDSAVYLCASSPQTENYGYTFGSGTRLTVV.

V is TRBV5-1 and J is TRBJ2-2; the match to TRBD2 covers 10 bases. Trimming at V came to 6 bases and at J to 5 bases, leaving 7 bases not matched to a gene. This CDR3 is 15 amino acids long. Germline lookup yields CDR1 SGHRS and CDR2 YFSETQ. In DNA form, the CDR3 reads TGCGCCAGCATGCTAGCGGGGGCTATGACCGGGGAGCTGTTTTTT. Amino acids: CASMLAGAMTGELFF. The whole variable domain, filled in from reference TRBV5-1 and TRBJ2-2, reads KAGVTQTPRYLIKTRGQQVTLSCSPISGHRSVSWYQQTPGQGLQFLFEYFSETQRNKGNFPGRFSGRQFSNSRSEMNVSTLELGDSALYLCASMLAGAMTGELFFGEGSRLTVL.